The 28 T cell receptor beta chains presented below share a single source sample, sequenced in a study of glioma-infiltrating T cells after dendritic cell vaccination. Time point specified: after dendritic cell vaccination, including at tumor progression/relapse. TCRdb's table, derived via immunoSEQ multiplex PCR, lists solely in-frame clones and lacks some. Here the sample spans approximately 90,000 clones, 80% to 90% being singletons. The sample was blood, taken after dendritic cell vaccination. The source is a human donor with glioblastoma.

J is TRBJ2-1 and V is TRBV28; the match to TRBD1 covers 11 bases. The trim removed 1 base at V and 1 base at J, leaving 6 bases unmatched. Germline V CDR1 and CDR2: MDHEN, SYDVKM. The length of the CDR3 is 18 residues. CDR3 sequence (DNA): TGTGCCAGCAGTTTATCCCGGGACAGGGGGAAGTCCTACAATGAGCAGTTCTTC. Translated, it gives CASSLSRDRGKSYNEQFF.

This clone has only one observation. J is TRBJ1-3 and V is TRBV7-2; D may be TRBD1 (5 bases). V was shortened by 5 bases and J by 4 bases, with 15 bases between the two germline ends. Germline CDR1 and CDR2: SGHTA and FQGNSA. CDR3 size: 15 residues. CDR3 DNA: TGTGCCAGCAGCCCCGGGGGGATTACAGGAAACACCATATATTTT. Its protein is CASSPGGITGNTIYF.

This clone was seen only once. The chain couples TRBV7-2 to TRBJ1-1; D is ambiguous. This CDR3 spans 13 amino acids. V lost 5 bases and J 7 bases, leaving 14 bases between the germline ends. Germline assignment: CDR1 SGHTA and CDR2 FQGNSA. For the CDR3, the DNA is TGTGCCAGCAGCCTCCCTGACTCGGTTGAAGCTTTCTTT. This sequence encodes CASSLPDSVEAFF.

CDR3 sequence (DNA): TGCAGCGCAGGGGATGGCAATCAGCCCCAGCATTTT. Amino acids: CSAGDGNQPQHF. This rearrangement joins TRBV29-1 to TRBJ1-5; D might be TRBD1 (6 bases). Germline V gives CDR1 SQVTM, CDR2 ANQGSEA. The CDR3 length is 12 residues. Trimming shortened V by 7 bases and J by 2 bases, and 9 bases separated the two germline ends.

The chain has TRBV4-1 and TRBJ1-4, with D maybe TRBD1 (5 bases). The ends were cut back, 4 bases at V and 3 bases at J, with 12 bases in the middle. The V gene's germline CDR1 is MGHRA and CDR2 YSYEKL. The CDR3 contains 15 residues. Written as DNA, the CDR3 is TGCGCCAGCAGCCGGGGCGAAGGATCTAATGAAAAACTGTTTTTT. This sequence encodes CASSRGEGSNEKLFF.

The genes are TRBV7-3 and TRBJ2-5; 7 bases match TRBD1. This CDR3 has 13 amino acids. Germline-derived CDR1 and CDR2 are SGHTA and FQGTGA. Germline trimming cut 5 bases from V and 4 bases from J; bases unmatched to any gene: 4. CDR3 bases: TGTGCCAGCAGCCAGGGACAGTTAGAGACCCAGTACTTC. Translated, it gives CASSQGQLETQYF. The whole variable domain, remainder taken from reference TRBV7-3 and TRBJ2-5, is GAGVSQTPSNKVTEKGKYVELRCDPISGHTALYWYRQSLGQGPEFLIYFQGTGAADDSGLPNDRFFAVRPEGSVSTLKIQRTERGDSAVYLCASSQGQLETQYFGPGTRLLVL.

V and J are TRBV18 and TRBJ2-7; D gene ambiguous. The CDR3 contains 14 residues. V lost 6 bases, J lost 0 bases, and 12 bases lay in between. From germline, CDR1 is KGHSH and CDR2 LQKENI. For the CDR3, the DNA is TGTGCCAGCTCCCCCCCTAATCTCTCCTACGAGCAGTACTTC. This gives the protein CASSPPNLSYEQYF.

V gene TRBV10-3 combines with J gene TRBJ1-1, with 7 bases identical to TRBD1. Germline CDR1 and CDR2: ENHRY and SYGVKD. This CDR3 contains 15 residues. With 3 bases clipped from V and 4 bases from J, the junction kept 8 bases outside the gene matches. The CDR3 reads CAISDGTTGPTEAFF. CDR3 nucleotide sequence: TGTGCCATCAGTGACGGGACGACAGGGCCCACTGAAGCTTTCTTT.

This clone came up once. The rearrangement links TRBV9 to TRBJ2-3, with D tentatively TRBD2 (6 bases). V was clipped by 0 bases and J by 0 bases, with 11 bases between them. The germline V gene encodes CDR1 SGDLS and CDR2 YYNGEE. CDR3 length equals 16 residues. CDR3 bases: TGTGCCAGCAGCGTAGTTCACGGGAGAAGCACAGATACGCAGTATTTT. This translates into CASSVVHGRSTDTQYF.

The chain combines TRBV15 with TRBJ2-5, with D maybe TRBD1 (7 bases). The CDR3 is 15 amino acids. The V end was cut by 3 bases, the J end by 3 bases, with 14 bases between. CDR1 is LNHNV, CDR2 YYDKDF, per germline (reference sequence). CDR3 in amino acids: CATSRGGQKEETQYF. CDR3 DNA: TGTGCCACCAGCAGGGGGGGACAGAAGGAAGAGACCCAGTACTTC. The whole variable domain, filled in from reference TRBV15 and TRBJ2-5, reads DAMVIQNPRYQVTQFGKPVTLSCSQTLNHNVMYWYQQKSSQAPKLLFHYYDKDFNNEADTPDNFQSRRPNTSFCFLDIRSPGLGDTAMYLCATSRGGQKEETQYFGPGTRLLVL.

The V gene is TRBV27, the J gene TRBJ1-2; the D gene is possibly TRBD1 (5 bases). V lost 4 bases and J 2 bases, leaving 11 bases between the germline ends. CDR1 is MNHEY, CDR2 SMNVEV, per germline (reference sequence). There are 14 residues in the CDR3. The CDR3 DNA sequence: TGTGCCAGCAGTTACGGGGGAGGGAACTATGGCTACACCTTC. Protein sequence: CASSYGGGNYGYTF.

V is TRBV7-7 and J is TRBJ2-2; 10 bases fit TRBD2. The CDR3 sequence is 16 residues long. CDR1 is SSHAT, CDR2 FNYEAQ, per germline (reference sequence). The junction had 9 bases not matched to a gene; V was cut back by 5 bases and J by 6 bases. CDR3 sequence (DNA): TGTGCCAGCAGCCCTTCACTAGCGGGAAAGGCCGGGGAGCTGTTTTTT. Encoded protein: CASSPSLAGKAGELFF.

V gene TRBV18 combines with J gene TRBJ2-3; 10 bases match TRBD2. The V gene end was trimmed by 3 bases and the J gene end by 1 base; junction bases not matched to a gene: 4. The CDR3 has 16 residues. Looked up from germline, CDR1 is KGHSH and CDR2 is LQKENI. This CDR3 reads CASSPSGTSGTDTQYF. Written as DNA, the CDR3 is TGTGCCAGCTCACCGTCCGGGACTAGCGGCACAGATACGCAGTATTTT. Together with reference TRBV18 and TRBJ2-3, the CDR3 gives the full variable domain: NAGVMQNPRHLVRRRGQEARLRCSPMKGHSHVYWYRQLPEEGLKFMVYLQKENIIDESGMPKERFSAEFPKEGPSILRIQQVVRGDSAAYFCASSPSGTSGTDTQYFGPGTRLTVL.

This clone came up a few times. This chain joins TRBV12-5 and TRBJ1-4, with 7 nucleotides matching TRBD1. Germline V gene lookup returns CDR1 LGHNT and CDR2 FRNRAP. CDR3 length equals 15 residues. Germline trimming cut 7 bases from V and 0 bases from J; bases unmatched to any gene: 5. CDR3 sequence reads: CASDAGTATNEKLFF. CDR3 DNA: TGTGCTAGTGACGCCGGGACAGCAACTAATGAAAAACTGTTTTTT. Based on the CDR3 plus reference TRBV12-5 and TRBJ1-4, the full variable domain is DARVTQTPRHKVTEMGQEVTMRCQPILGHNTVFWYRQTMMQGLELLAYFRNRAPLDDSGMPKDRFSAEMPDATLATLKIQPSEPRDSAVYFCASDAGTATNEKLFFGSGTQLSVL.

The V gene is TRBV7-2, the J gene TRBJ1-3; unclear D gene. The germline V and J ends were trimmed by 5 bases and 0 bases, with 11 bases remaining between them. Per germline, CDR1 SGHTA and CDR2 FQGNSA. The CDR3 contains 15 residues. CDR3 protein: CASSPRVTSGNTIYF. DNA for the CDR3: TGTGCCAGCAGCCCACGGGTTACCTCTGGAAACACCATATATTTT.

The CDR3 DNA is TGTGCCAGCAGTGAGGTGACAAACAATGAAAAACTGTTTTTT. Amino acids: CASSEVTNNEKLFF. The rearrangement uses TRBV2 and TRBJ1-4; D remains ambiguous. Germline CDR1 and CDR2: SNHLY and FYNNEI. The V and J ends lost 3 bases and 5 bases respectively, with 10 bases between them. The CDR3 is 14 amino acids.

This clone appeared once. The chain carries TRBV6-5 and TRBJ2-7; 7 nucleotides align to TRBD2. The germline V gene has CDR1 MNHEY and CDR2 SVGAGI. The CDR3 length is 15 residues. With 2 bases clipped from V and 3 bases from J, the junction kept 7 bases outside the gene matches. The CDR3 reads CASSYQAGALYEQYV. CDR3 coding DNA: TGTGCCAGCAGTTACCAGGCGGGAGCGCTCTACGAGCAGTACGTC.

The chain employs TRBV2 and TRBJ1-3; 9 bases agree with TRBD1. Trimming removed 6 bases from V and 0 bases from J; junction bases left unmatched: 15. There are 19 residues in the CDR3. CDR1 and CDR2 (germline): SNHLY, FYNNEI. CDR3 bases: TGTGCCAGCAGCTCCCTGGGACAGGGTTGGGGCGGCTCTGGAAACACCATATATTTT. Its protein product is CASSSLGQGWGGSGNTIYF.

In DNA form, the CDR3 reads TGTGCCAGCAGTTTTATATCTAACTACGAGCAGTACTTC. This encodes CASSFISNYEQYF. The chain uses TRBV27 and TRBJ2-7; D gene unclear. The CDR3 contains 13 residues. Germline CDR1 MNHEY, CDR2 SMNVEV (reference sequence). V lost 3 bases and J 3 bases, leaving 9 bases between the germline ends.

The chain is built from TRBV5-5 and TRBJ2-7, with 8 bases lining up with TRBD1. The CDR3 is made up of 16 amino acids. The V segment lost 7 bases and the J segment 2 bases; nucleotides outside the gene matches: 14. CDR1 SGHKS and CDR2 YYEKEE come from the germline V gene (reference sequence). The CDR3 DNA is TGTGCCAGCGGACCCTGGGTTACAGGGGGAACCTACGAGCAGTACTTC. Protein product: CASGPWVTGGTYEQYF.

Here the CDR3 reads CASSPFDSPTNEKLFF. The CDR3 DNA is TGTGCCAGCTCACCCTTCGACAGCCCAACTAATGAAAAACTGTTTTTT. The chain carries TRBV18 and TRBJ1-4, with a possible D match to TRBD1 (5 bases). The CDR3 consists of 16 residues. The V gene's germline CDR1 is KGHSH and CDR2 LQKENI. The V gene lost 3 bases and the J gene lost 0 bases, with 11 bases spanning the gap.

The rearrangement uses TRBV5-4 and TRBJ2-5; no definite D call. Trimming left V 0 bases short and J 1 base short, with 16 bases between. Germline V lookup: CDR1 SGHNT, CDR2 YYREEE (reference sequence). This CDR3 is built from 17 residues. This CDR3 is CASSLAGTAGIQETQYF. CDR3 nucleotides: TGTGCCAGCAGCTTGGCCGGAACAGCAGGCATCCAAGAGACCCAGTACTTC.

The chain links TRBV5-1 to TRBJ2-2; 8 nucleotides line up with TRBD1. The J segment lost 5 bases and the V segment lost 4 bases, leaving 7 bases of the junction unmatched. Germline V lookup: CDR1 SGHRS, CDR2 YFSETQ. The CDR3 runs to 15 residues. This CDR3 is CASSPWTGSTGELFF. The DNA for the CDR3 is TGCGCCAGCAGCCCGTGGACAGGGAGTACCGGGGAGCTGTTTTTT. Together with reference TRBV5-1 and TRBJ2-2, the CDR3 gives the full variable domain: KAGVTQTPRYLIKTRGQQVTLSCSPISGHRSVSWYQQTPGQGLQFLFEYFSETQRNKGNFPGRFSGRQFSNSRSEMNVSTLELGDSALYLCASSPWTGSTGELFFGEGSRLTVL.

This clone was seen once. CDR3 nucleotide sequence: TGTGCCAGCAGCCCAAGGGAAGGGGGCTACTTTGAAAAACTGTTTTTT. It codes for CASSPREGGYFEKLFF. The gene calls are TRBV7-9 and TRBJ1-4, with TRBD1 matching over 7 bases. The CDR3 has 16 residues. In germline, CDR1 is SEHNR, CDR2 FQNEAQ (reference sequence). V lost 5 bases, J lost 7 bases, and 13 bases stayed unmatched.

The chain joins TRBV18 to TRBJ1-2; 7 bases match TRBD1. Losses at the gene ends were 3 bases for V and 5 bases for J; bases not matched to a gene: 9. The CDR3 is 15 amino acids. Germline V gene data show CDR1 as KGHSH and CDR2 as LQKENI. The CDR3 DNA reads TGTGCCAGCTCACCCGATACGGGACAGCGTTATGGCTACACCTTC. The encoded protein is CASSPDTGQRYGYTF.

In regard to this clone: The conserved closing phenylalanine or tryptophan is absent in this CDR3, likely reflecting a read error. The CDR3 region has the DNA TGTGCCAGCAGTAGGACAGGGATTCCTTACGAGCAGTACATC. Its protein is CASSRTGIPYEQYI. The rearrangement uses TRBV27 and TRBJ2-7, with 8 positions matching TRBD1. Germline CDR1 MNHEY, CDR2 SMNVEV (reference sequence). The length of the CDR3 is 14 residues. Trimming cost V 5 bases and J 4 bases; bases outside gene matches: 7.

The J gene is TRBJ2-3, the V gene TRBV13; 12 bases fit TRBD2. Germline V gene sequence: CDR1 PRHDT, CDR2 FYEKMQ (reference sequence). CDR3 length equals 16 residues. Germline trimming cut 2 bases from V and 6 bases from J; bases unmatched to any gene: 6. DNA for the CDR3: TGTGCCAGCAGCTTACGTACTAGCGGGAGGACCGATACGCAGTATTTT. Translated: CASSLRTSGRTDTQYF.

The chain employs TRBV12-2 and TRBJ2-7; TRBD2, the table's D call, was not compared with the DNA. TRBV12-2 is shown as a pseudogene. The CDR3 extends over 19 amino acids. In DNA, the CDR3 is TGTGCAAGTCGCCCGAACATAGGACTAGCGATCCCCCTAGGGGGCGAGCAGTACGTC. This sequence encodes CASRPNIGLAIPLGGEQYV.